These 6 T cell receptor beta chains share one sample of origin, sequenced in a study of Ad26.COV2.S vaccination and SARS-CoV-2 variants. The table came from immunoSEQ multiplex PCR; TCRdb's copy has only in-frame clones and leaves some out. The sample lists approximately 400,000 clones, 92% occurring once. The input for sequencing was peripheral blood, taken after recovery from COVID-19. Receptor source: a human donor who had recovered from COVID-19.

This clone occurred once. V is TRBV9 and J is TRBJ1-5; 8 bases map to TRBD1. CDR3 length: 15 residues. CDR1 is SGDLS, CDR2 YYNGEE, per germline. V lost 1 base to trimming and J lost 7 bases; unmatched junction nucleotides: 7. For the CDR3, the DNA is TGTGCCAGCAGCGTATCAGGGGGCGCTGGGCAGCCCCAGCATTTT. Its protein product is CASSVSGGAGQPQHF.

This rearrangement joins TRBV2 to TRBJ1-3; D is unresolved. Germline V gene data show CDR1 as SNHLY and CDR2 as FYNNEI. The ends were cut back, 7 bases at V and 4 bases at J, with 14 bases in the middle. The CDR3 runs 14 residues. Here the CDR3 reads CASTYSGLGNTIYF. The CDR3 DNA follows: TGTGCCAGCACCTACAGCGGGTTAGGAAACACCATATATTTT.

The chain carries TRBV10-1 and TRBJ2-2; the D call may be TRBD1 or TRBD2 (5 bases each). Trimming stripped 1 base from V and 5 bases from J, with 11 bases between. The CDR3 has 15 residues. Germline V gene lookup returns CDR1 WNHNN and CDR2 SYGVQD (reference sequence). CDR3 protein: CASSELRGRTGELFF. In nucleotides, the CDR3 is TGCGCCAGCAGTGAGTTGAGGGGTCGGACCGGGGAGCTGTTTTTT.

The chain combines TRBV7-2 with TRBJ2-2; D may correspond to TRBD1 or TRBD2 (6 bases each). This CDR3 contains 14 residues. CDR1 and CDR2 (germline): SGHTA, FQGNSA. With 5 bases removed from V and 1 base from J, the gap between germline ends came to 8 bases. The CDR3 bases are TGTGCCAGCAGCAGGGGGGTGAACACCGGGGAGCTGTTTTTT. Translating it yields CASSRGVNTGELFF.

This chain joins TRBV19 and TRBJ1-2, with TRBD1 matching 8 bases. This CDR3 has 14 residues. V lost 5 bases and J lost 8; bases outside the gene matches: 10. CDR1 is LNHDA and CDR2 is SQIVND in the germline V gene (reference sequence). The chain's CDR3 is CASSPRDRTVGYTF. DNA of the CDR3: TGTGCCAGTAGTCCCCGGGACAGGACAGTGGGCTACACCTTC.

This clone was counted once. The rearrangement uses TRBV5-1 and TRBJ1-6; TRBD1 aligns across 7 bases. The CDR3 is 13 residues long. V trimming: 5 bases; J trimming: 8 bases; junction bases outside the gene matches: 4. Germline assignment: CDR1 SGHRS and CDR2 YFSETQ. CDR3 amino acids: CASRRQGDSPLHF. CDR3 sequence (DNA): TGCGCCAGCAGAAGACAGGGAGATTCACCCCTCCACTTT.